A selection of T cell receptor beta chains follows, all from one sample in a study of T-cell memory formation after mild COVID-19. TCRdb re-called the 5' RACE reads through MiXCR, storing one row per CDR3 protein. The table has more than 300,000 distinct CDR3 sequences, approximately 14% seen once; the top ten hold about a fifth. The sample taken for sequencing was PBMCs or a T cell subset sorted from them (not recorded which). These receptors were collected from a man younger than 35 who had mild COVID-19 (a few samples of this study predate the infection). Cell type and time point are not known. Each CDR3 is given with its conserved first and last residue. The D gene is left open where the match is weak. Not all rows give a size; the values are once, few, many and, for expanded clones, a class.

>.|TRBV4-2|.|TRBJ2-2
CASSQARTSGTGELFF
TGTGCCAGCAGCCAGGCCCGGACCAGCGGGACCGGGGAGCTGTTTTTT
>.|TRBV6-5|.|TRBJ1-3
CATWTDPDSGNTIYF
TGTGCCACCTGGACAGACCCCGACTCTGGAAACACCATATATTTT
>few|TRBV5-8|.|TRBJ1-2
CASSKGTFPGYGYTF
TGTGCCAGCAGCAAAGGGACTTTTCCGGGCTATGGCTACACCTTC
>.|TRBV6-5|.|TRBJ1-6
CASSYSTASNSPLHF
TGTGCCAGCAGTTACTCGACAGCGTCCAATTCACCCCTCCACTTT
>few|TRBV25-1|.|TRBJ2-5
CASRDEHPRETQYF
TGTGCCAGCAGAGATGAACACCCCCGGGAGACCCAGTACTTC
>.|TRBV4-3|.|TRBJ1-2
CASSQEWGAGSHGYTF
TGCGCCAGCAGCCAAGAATGGGGAGCAGGATCGCATGGCTACACCTTC
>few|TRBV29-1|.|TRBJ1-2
CSVRDEYFYTF
TGCAGCGTTCGGGACGAATACTTCTACACCTTC
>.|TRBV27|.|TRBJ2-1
CASASLAGEQFF
TGTGCCAGCGCCTCCTTGGCCGGTGAGCAGTTCTTC
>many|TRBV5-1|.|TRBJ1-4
CASSLGRDNEKLFF
TGCGCCAGCAGCTTGGGACGGGATAATGAAAAACTGTTTTTT
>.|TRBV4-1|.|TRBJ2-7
CASSQGIVSSYEQYF
TGCGCCAGCAGCCAAGGGATTGTCAGCTCCTACGAGCAGTACTTC
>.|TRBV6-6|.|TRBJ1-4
CASSLDATNEKLFF
TGTGCCAGCAGCCTAGACGCAACTAATGAAAAACTGTTTTTT
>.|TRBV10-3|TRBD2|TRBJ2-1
CAISGRTSGGNEQFF
TGTGCCATCAGTGGGAGGACTAGCGGGGGAAATGAGCAGTTCTTC
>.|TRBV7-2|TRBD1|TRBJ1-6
CASSRWGQLNSPLHF
TGTGCCAGCAGCCGATGGGGACAGCTAAATTCACCCCTCCACTTT
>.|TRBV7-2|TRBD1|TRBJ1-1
CASSPSQGVNTEAFF
TGTGCCAGCAGCCCCAGTCAGGGGGTGAACACTGAAGCTTTCTTT
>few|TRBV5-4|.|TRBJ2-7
CASSSDLARDGAYEQYF
TGTGCCAGCAGCTCGGATCTAGCTCGGGACGGCGCCTACGAGCAGTACTTC
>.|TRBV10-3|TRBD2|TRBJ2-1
CAINPSGGKDEQFF
TGTGCCATCAACCCCTCGGGAGGGAAGGATGAGCAGTTCTTC
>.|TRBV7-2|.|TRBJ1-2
CASSWTEEYGYTF
TGTGCCAGCAGCTGGACAGAAGAGTATGGCTACACCTTC
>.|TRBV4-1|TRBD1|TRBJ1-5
CASTETGREPQHF
TGCGCCAGCACGGAGACAGGGCGGGAGCCCCAGCATTTT
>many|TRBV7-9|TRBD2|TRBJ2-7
CASTRTSGISSYEQYF
TGTGCCAGCACCCGGACTAGCGGGATAAGCTCCTACGAGCAGTACTTC
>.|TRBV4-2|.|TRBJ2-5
CASSQGTRETQYF
TGTGCCAGCAGCCAAGGCACCCGAGAGACCCAGTACTTC
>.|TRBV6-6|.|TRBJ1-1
CASSRMGGEAFF
TGTGCCAGCAGCCGGATGGGGGGGGAAGCTTTCTTT
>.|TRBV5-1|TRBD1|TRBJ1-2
CASSLGPQGPNYGYTF
TGCGCCAGCAGCTTGGGCCCACAGGGGCCTAACTATGGCTACACCTTC
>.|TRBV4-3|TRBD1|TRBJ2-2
CASSQDPGQGSGELFF
TGCGCCAGCAGCCAAGATCCGGGACAGGGCTCCGGGGAGCTGTTTTTT
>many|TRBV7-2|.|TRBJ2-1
CASSTDWHPYNEQFF
TGTGCCAGCAGCACCGACTGGCACCCCTACAATGAGCAGTTCTTC
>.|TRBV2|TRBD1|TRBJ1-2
CASSLGTGGAVTGGYTF
TGTGCCAGCTCCCTAGGGACAGGGGGCGCAGTAACTGGAGGCTACACCTTC
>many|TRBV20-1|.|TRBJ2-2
CSARDPGPNTGELFF
TGCAGTGCTAGAGATCCGGGGCCGAACACCGGGGAGCTGTTTTTT
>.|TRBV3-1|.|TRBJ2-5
CASSPAALGQETQYF
TGTGCCAGCAGCCCGGCTGCATTGGGGCAAGAGACCCAGTACTTC
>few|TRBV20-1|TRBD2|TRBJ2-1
CSARGDKRGDEGF
TGCAGTGCTAGAGGAGACAAGCGGGGAGACGAGGGGTTC
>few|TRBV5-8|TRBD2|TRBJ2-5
CASSNGLAGRETQYF
TGTGCCAGCAGCAACGGACTAGCGGGGCGGGAGACCCAGTACTTC
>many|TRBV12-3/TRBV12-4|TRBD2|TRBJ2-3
CASSPIPGLAGTDTQYF
TGTGCCAGCAGTCCAATACCGGGACTAGCGGGCACAGATACGCAGTATTTT
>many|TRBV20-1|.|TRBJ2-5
CSARPGHLQETQYF
TGCAGTGCTAGACCGGGACACCTCCAAGAGACCCAGTACTTC
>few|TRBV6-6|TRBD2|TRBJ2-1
CASSYSWRGGDEQFF
TGTGCCAGCAGTTACTCATGGCGGGGGGGAGATGAGCAGTTCTTC
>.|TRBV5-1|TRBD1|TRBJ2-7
CASSFGTGGSEQYF
TGCGCCAGCAGCTTTGGGACAGGGGGGAGCGAGCAGTACTTC
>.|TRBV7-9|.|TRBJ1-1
CASSLVGVGITEAFF
TGTGCCAGCAGCTTAGTTGGGGTCGGTATCACTGAAGCTTTCTTT
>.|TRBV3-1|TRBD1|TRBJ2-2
CASSQVQGAGELFF
TGTGCCAGCAGCCAAGTTCAGGGGGCCGGGGAGCTGTTTTTT
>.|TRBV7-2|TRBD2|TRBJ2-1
CASSPTSGGAFNEQFF
TGTGCCAGCAGCCCGACTAGCGGGGGCGCCTTCAATGAGCAGTTCTTC
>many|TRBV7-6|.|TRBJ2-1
CASSPGGGSYNEQFF
TGTGCCAGCAGCCCAGGAGGGGGGTCCTACAATGAGCAGTTCTTC
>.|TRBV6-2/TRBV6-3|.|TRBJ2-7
CASSARTPAYEQYF
TGTGCCAGCAGTGCCCGGACGCCAGCCTACGAGCAGTACTTC
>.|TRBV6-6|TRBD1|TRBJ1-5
CASTKGRGRDNQPQHF
TGTGCCAGCACCAAGGGCAGGGGGCGCGACAATCAGCCCCAGCATTTT
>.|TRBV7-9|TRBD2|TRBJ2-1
CASSPGTTLGSSYNEQFF
TGTGCCAGCAGCCCCGGGACTACTCTGGGAAGCTCCTACAATGAGCAGTTCTTC
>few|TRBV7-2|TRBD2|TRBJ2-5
CASSLGAPGGGETQYF
TGTGCCAGCAGCTTAGGGGCTCCGGGGGGAGGGGAGACCCAGTACTTC
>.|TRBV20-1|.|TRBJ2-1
CSVPHGATLNEQFF
TGCAGTGTCCCCCACGGGGCTACTTTGAATGAGCAGTTCTTC
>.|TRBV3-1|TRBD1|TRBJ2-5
CASSQDGTGGGETQYF
TGTGCCAGCAGCCAAGATGGGACAGGGGGCGGTGAGACCCAGTACTTC
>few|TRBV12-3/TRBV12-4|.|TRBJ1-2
CASSRTGLEGYTF
TGTGCCAGCAGTAGGACGGGCTTAGAGGGCTACACCTTC
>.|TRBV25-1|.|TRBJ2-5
CASSEFSSGSQETQYF
TGTGCCAGCAGTGAATTTAGTAGCGGCTCCCAAGAGACCCAGTACTTC
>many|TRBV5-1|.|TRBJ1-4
CASSWNGGNEKLFF
TGCGCCAGCAGCTGGAATGGTGGTAATGAAAAACTGTTTTTT
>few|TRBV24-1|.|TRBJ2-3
CATSDYQGKPDTQYF
TGTGCCACCAGTGATTACCAGGGGAAACCAGATACGCAGTATTTT
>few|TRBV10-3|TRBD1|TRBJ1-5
CAISDGTGLGNQPQHF
TGTGCCATCAGTGATGGGACAGGTCTGGGCAATCAGCCCCAGCATTTT
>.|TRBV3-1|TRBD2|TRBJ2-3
CASSQQRGKTDTQYF
TGTGCCAGCAGCCAACAGCGGGGGAAGACAGATACGCAGTATTTT
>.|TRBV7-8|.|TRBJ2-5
CASSYRGDKQETQYF
TGTGCCAGCAGCTATAGGGGGGACAAACAAGAGACCCAGTACTTC
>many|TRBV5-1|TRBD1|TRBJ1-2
CASSPGQGVTYGYTF
TGCGCCAGCAGCCCGGGACAGGGAGTGACGTATGGCTACACCTTC
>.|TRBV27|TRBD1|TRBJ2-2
CASEGQGDPGELFF
TGTGCCAGCGAGGGACAGGGGGACCCCGGGGAGCTGTTTTTT
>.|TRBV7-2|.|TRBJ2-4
CASSLFSGEGIQYF
TGTGCCAGCAGCTTATTCTCAGGGGAGGGCATTCAGTACTTC
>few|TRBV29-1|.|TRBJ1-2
CSVGQGTNYGYTF
TGCAGCGTTGGTCAAGGTACTAACTATGGCTACACCTTC